This TCR beta chain was sequenced during a study of gammadelta T cells during hepatitis C antiviral therapy. The treatment: sofosbuvir plus ledipasvir, interferon-free. Amplicons covering TRG and TRD CDR3 used about 25-32 PCR cycles. cDNA synthesis used mRNA that was extracted from sorted cells. In TCRdb, the reads were re-called with MiXCR into one record per CDR3 protein. The specimen's table records 1 distinct CDR3 sequence. This specimen consisted of Vgamma9+ gamma-delta T cells from peripheral blood, obtained at week 1 of direct-acting antiviral therapy. The source is an adult with chronic hepatitis C.

With respect to this clonotype: This beta chain lies outside the target of a library built for delta chains; its clone size means little. The rearrangement joins TRBV2 to TRBJ2-1; D not certain. V gave up 4 bases and J gave up 8 bases, with 9 bases separating them. Germline CDR1 is SNHLY and CDR2 is FYNNEI. The CDR3 contains 12 residues. The chain's CDR3 is CASSGHIYEQFF. The DNA of the CDR3 is TGTGCCAGCAGTGGGCATATCTATGAGCAGTTCTTC. The variable domain in full, completed from reference TRBV2 and TRBJ2-1, reads EPEVTQTPSHQVTQMGQEVILRCVPISNHLYFYWYRQILGQKVEFLVSFYNNEISEKSEIFDDQFSVERPDGSNFTLKIRSTKLEDSAMYFCASSGHIYEQFFGPGTRLTVL.